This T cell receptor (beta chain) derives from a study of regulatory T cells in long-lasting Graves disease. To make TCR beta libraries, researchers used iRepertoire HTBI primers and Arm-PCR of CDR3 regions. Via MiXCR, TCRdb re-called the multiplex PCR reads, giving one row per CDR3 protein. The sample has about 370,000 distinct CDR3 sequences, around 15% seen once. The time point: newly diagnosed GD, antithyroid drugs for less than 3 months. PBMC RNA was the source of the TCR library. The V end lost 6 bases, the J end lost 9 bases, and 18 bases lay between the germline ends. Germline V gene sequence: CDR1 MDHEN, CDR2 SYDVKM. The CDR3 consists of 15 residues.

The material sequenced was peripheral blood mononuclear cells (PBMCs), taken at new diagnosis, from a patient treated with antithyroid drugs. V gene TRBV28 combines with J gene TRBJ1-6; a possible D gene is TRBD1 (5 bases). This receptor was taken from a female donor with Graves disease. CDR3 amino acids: CASRGGRPHLSPLHF. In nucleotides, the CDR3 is TGTGCCAGCAGGGGGGGTCGCCCCCATCTTTCACCCCTCCACTTT.